Given below is one T cell receptor (beta chain) in context. What it recognizes is unknown. The CDR3 sequence is 15 residues long. V gave up 6 bases and J gave up 0 bases, with 12 bases separating them. Germline V gives CDR1 MDHEN, CDR2 SYDVKM. Generated by immunoSEQ multiplex PCR, the TCRdb table keeps only in-frame clones and is missing some. The sample consists of more than 95,000 clones, 84% of them appearing once. The sample originates from a study of T cell clones after liver transplantation. The study, taken as a whole, reports: Donor-reactive sequences fell more than third party-reactive ones, suggesting partial deletion.

J is TRBJ2-1 and V is TRBV28; unclear D gene. Sequences were derived from CD4+ T cells from blood, sampled 45 to 50 months after liver transplant. This clonotype originated in a human patient who received a liver transplant. The graft donor may have given rise to some T cells. CDR3 in DNA: TGTGCCAGCAGCCCTAGGGTGCTCTCCTACAATGAGCAGTTCTTC. Protein: CASSPRVLSYNEQFF.